This is a list of T cell receptor beta chains from one sample in a study of shared clonotypes between healthy human individuals. Measured with immunoSEQ multiplex PCR; TCRdb has only the in-frame clones, and not every one. This table has 1.6 million or so clones, roughly 96% appearing once. Material for sequencing was naive CD4+ T cells sorted from blood. The receptors shown here come from a man aged 25 to 40 in good health. CDR3s include the opening cysteine and the closing phenylalanine or tryptophan.

V gene	J gene	CDR3 protein
TRBV9	TRBJ2-2	CASSAGLGGELFF
TRBV27	TRBJ1-2	CASGPLADYGYTF
TRBV2	TRBJ1-1	CASSQQGGTEAFF
TRBV2	TRBJ2-5	CASSKSLLADQETQYF
TRBV6-6	TRBJ2-2	CASSYLRLVGGELFF
TRBV5-1	TRBJ1-2	CASSFGSSQGAYLYGYTF
TRBV18	TRBJ2-5	CASSATSGLQETQYF
TRBV27	TRBJ2-7	CASSFRDRAYEQYF
TRBV28	TRBJ2-7	CASSTGTVSSYEQYF
TRBV10-3	TRBJ2-7	CAIRNSGREGGYEQYF
TRBV28	TRBJ1-2	CASSLKTPYGYTF
TRBV18	TRBJ1-5	CASSGVGGNQPQHF
TRBV28	TRBJ1-1	CASRAAFEAFF
TRBV7-8	TRBJ2-7	CASSIRRQGQNEQYF
TRBV9	TRBJ2-5	CASSGQGLETQYF
TRBV29-1	TRBJ2-3	CSAGTSGRADTQYF
TRBV12-5	TRBJ2-1	CASGLVWDRGRNEQFF
TRBV7-9	TRBJ1-1	CASLGVQGVTEAFF
TRBV18	TRBJ1-2	CASSPPGGDYGYTF
TRBV11-2	TRBJ2-7	CASSLGEQYF
TRBV2	TRBJ2-7	CASSDPGQGGDEQYF
TRBV18	TRBJ2-2	CASSRQGPFLLTGELFF
TRBV28	TRBJ1-2	CASSQAGQGYTF
TRBV19	TRBJ2-1	CASSPTSGSWRGSYNEQFF
TRBV5-5	TRBJ1-1	CASSLGPMGTEAFF
TRBV5-1	TRBJ2-2	CASSWTSREPGELFF
TRBV27	TRBJ2-5	CASSPQPGQLQETQYF
TRBV27	TRBJ2-6	CASTKRGLSSGANVLTF